Listed below are T cell receptor beta chains from one sample, sequenced in a study of human thymus T cells. Profiled with immunoSEQ multiplex PCR; TCRdb holds only in-frame clones, not every one. The sample holds roughly 86,000 clones, around 96% seen once. The sample consisted of thymus tissue. These receptors originate from a boy under two years old with a congenital heart defect but otherwise immunologically healthy. Both conserved end residues are part of each CDR3. A D gene is named only where the DNA matches it firmly. Some rows have no size entry. The others give once, few or many, or a class for an expanded clone.

V	J	size	D	CDR3	DNA
TRBV19	TRBJ1-3	-	TRBD1	CASSNRQGLHSGNTIYF	TGTGCCAGTAGTAACAGACAGGGGCTTCACTCTGGAAACACCATATATTTT
TRBV19	TRBJ2-2	few	-	CASSIGKCSTGELFF	TGTGCCAGTAGTATAGGGAAGTGCAGCACCGGGGAGCTGTTTTTT
TRBV19	TRBJ2-1	-	TRBD1	CASSTWTGTYNEQFF	TGTGCCAGTAGTACTTGGACAGGGACCTACAATGAGCAGTTCTTC
TRBV4-1	TRBJ2-3	-	TRBD2	CASSQVLLAGSGTDTQYF	TGCGCCAGCAGCCAAGTTTTGCTAGCGGGATCTGGCACAGATACGCAGTATTTT
TRBV5-1	TRBJ2-7	-	TRBD1	CASSLEYMGQGYEQYF	TGCGCCAGCAGCTTGGAGTATATGGGACAGGGATACGAGCAGTACTTC
TRBV21-1	TRBJ2-6	-	-	CASRHWGYCRFSGANVLTF	TGTGCCAGCAGACATTGGGGTTACTGTCGATTCTCTGGGGCCAACGTCCTGACTTTC
TRBV6-6	TRBJ2-2	-	TRBD1	CASSPTGAGELFF	TGTGCCAGCAGTCCGACAGGGGCCGGGGAGCTGTTTTTT
TRBV11-3	TRBJ2-3	-	TRBD2	CASSTRLAGALTLTDTQYF	TGTGCCAGCAGCACAAGACTAGCGGGGGCCCTAACACTCACAGATACGCAGTATTTT
TRBV30	TRBJ2-3	-	TRBD2	CAWKQPRGGTDTQYF	TGTGCCTGGAAGCAGCCGCGGGGGGGCACAGATACGCAGTATTTT
TRBV29-1	TRBJ1-1	-	-	CSVEAPVVREAFF	TGCAGCGTTGAAGCTCCAGTGGTGCGTGAAGCTTTCTTT
TRBV19	TRBJ1-2	-	-	CASSIWEALSCRSGYTF	TGTGCCAGTAGTATCTGGGAGGCGTTAAGTTGTAGGTCAGGCTACACCTTC
TRBV28	TRBJ2-7	-	-	CASILGAGSYEQYF	TGTGCCAGCATCCTTGGGGCTGGCTCCTACGAGCAGTACTTC
TRBV5-6	TRBJ2-5	-	TRBD2	CASSFGTSGPARETQYF	TGTGCCAGCAGCTTCGGGACTAGCGGACCCGCCAGAGAGACCCAGTACTTC
TRBV29-1	TRBJ2-5	-	-	CSVEMAVLGTQYF	TGCAGCGTTGAGATGGCGGTTCTTGGGACCCAGTACTTC
TRBV27	TRBJ2-7	-	TRBD2	CASMITSGISYEQYF	TGTGCCAGCATGATAACTAGCGGTATCTCCTACGAGCAGTACTTC
TRBV7-9	TRBJ1-2	-	TRBD1	CASSSGTGGYGYTF	TGTGCCAGCAGCTCCGGGACAGGGGGCTATGGCTACACCTTC
TRBV19	TRBJ1-1	-	-	CASSIAVNTEAFF	TGTGCCAGTAGTATAGCAGTGAACACTGAAGCTTTCTTT
TRBV23-1	TRBJ1-2	-	TRBD1	CASRHPPSGQGPYGYTF	TGCGCCAGCAGACACCCGCCCTCGGGACAGGGCCCCTATGGCTACACCTTC
TRBV5-6	TRBJ1-1	-	TRBD1	CASSLGTGGTEAFF	TGTGCCAGCAGCTTGGGGACAGGGGGCACTGAAGCTTTCTTT
TRBV19	TRBJ2-7	-	TRBD2	CASSIEYREVHPLDKYEQYF	TGTGCCAGTAGTATAGAGTACCGGGAGGTCCACCCCTTAGATAAATACGAGCAGTACTTC
TRBV5-1	TRBJ2-7	-	TRBD2	CASSLGVREESYEQYF	TGCGCCAGCAGCTTGGGAGTGCGGGAGGAGTCCTACGAGCAGTACTTC
TRBV5-1	TRBJ1-2	few	-	CASSLEQGDRPYGYTF	TGCGCCAGCAGCTTAGAGCAGGGTGATCGCCCTTATGGCTACACCTTC
TRBV7-7	TRBJ2-1	-	-	CASSPTLAPKNNEQFF	TGTGCTAGCAGCCCGACTCTAGCGCCGAAGAACAATGAGCAGTTCTTC
TRBV6-1	TRBJ1-5	-	TRBD1	CASSDLDREGEGSNQPQHF	TGTGCCAGCAGTGACTTAGACAGGGAGGGGGAGGGTAGCAATCAGCCCCAGCATTTT
TRBV4-1	TRBJ1-5	-	TRBD1	CASSLLTGQGESNQPQHF	TGCGCCAGCAGCCTTCTCACCGGACAGGGTGAAAGTAATCAGCCCCAGCATTTT
TRBV7-9	TRBJ2-1	-	TRBD1	CASSLTGASSYNEQFF	TGTGCCAGCAGTCTTACAGGGGCGAGCTCCTACAATGAGCAGTTCTTC
TRBV5-1	TRBJ2-5	-	-	CASSSQEDGHGRWETQYF	TGCGCCAGCAGCTCGCAAGAAGACGGACACGGTAGATGGGAGACCCAGTACTTC
TRBV29-1	TRBJ2-3	-	-	CSVVVPGFSTDTQYF	TGCAGCGTTGTGGTTCCCGGGTTTAGCACAGATACGCAGTATTTT
TRBV5-6	TRBJ2-5	-	-	CASSMSIVWGRDEIAQYF	TGTGCCAGCAGCATGAGCATTGTCTGGGGCCGAGATGAGATCGCCCAGTACTTC
TRBV27	TRBJ2-3	-	TRBD2	CASSSTILAGSTDTQYF	TGTGCCAGCAGCAGCACCATTCTAGCGGGGAGCACAGATACGCAGTATTTT
TRBV4-2	TRBJ2-7	-	-	CASSQDFCGMSSYEQYF	TGTGCCAGCAGCCAAGATTTCTGCGGGATGAGCTCCTACGAGCAGTACTTC
TRBV6-5	TRBJ1-1	few	-	CASNNREGTEAFF	TGTGCCAGCAACAACAGGGAAGGTACTGAAGCTTTCTTT
TRBV7-9	TRBJ2-1	-	-	CASSLRLGNEQFF	TGTGCCAGCAGCTTAAGACTTGGGAATGAGCAGTTCTTC
TRBV2	TRBJ1-5	-	-	CASSTGVDQPQHF	TGTGCCAGCAGCACCGGGGTGGATCAGCCCCAGCATTTT
TRBV5-6	TRBJ1-5	-	-	CASSLAGQPSNQPQHF	TGTGCCAGCAGCCTCGCGGGGCAGCCTAGCAATCAGCCCCAGCATTTT
TRBV7-9	TRBJ2-6	-	-	CASSLAKSGANVLTF	TGTGCCAGCAGCTTAGCGAAGTCTGGGGCCAACGTCCTGACTTTC
TRBV11-2	TRBJ2-7	-	-	CASSLSRARARGAYEQYF	TGTGCCAGCAGCTTAAGTCGCGCGAGGGCCCGAGGGGCCTACGAGCAGTACTTC
TRBV10-1	TRBJ2-7	-	-	CASRRTGGTYEQYF	TGCGCCAGCAGGAGGACGGGCGGGACCTACGAGCAGTACTTC
TRBV7-8	TRBJ2-5	-	-	CASSLKPSAFSGRQETQYF	TGTGCCAGCAGCCTCAAACCCTCGGCCTTTTCGGGACGACAAGAGACCCAGTACTTC
TRBV5-1	TRBJ1-1	-	-	CASSLGQKNTEAFF	TGCGCCAGCAGCTTGGGACAGAAGAACACTGAAGCTTTCTTT
TRBV6-5	TRBJ1-1	-	-	CASSYNGRTEAFF	TGTGCCAGCAGTTATAATGGGAGAACTGAAGCTTTCTTT
TRBV18	TRBJ2-7	once	TRBD2	CASSSGTSGRGQYF	TGTGCCAGCTCCTCCGGGACTAGCGGGAGAGGACAGTACTTC
TRBV19	TRBJ1-5	-	-	CASSIKFNQPQHF	TGTGCCAGTAGTATTAAGTTCAATCAGCCCCAGCATTTT
TRBV5-4	TRBJ2-1	once	-	CASSSSERQDAADEQFF	TGTGCCAGCAGCTCTTCGGAACGCCAGGACGCGGCGGATGAGCAGTTCTTC
TRBV5-1	TRBJ2-3	-	-	CASSLGLDGTYTDTQYF	TGCGCCAGCAGCTTGGGTTTAGACGGAACTTACACAGATACGCAGTATTTT
TRBV4-2	TRBJ1-1	-	-	CASSQESWTVDFEAFF	TGTGCCAGCAGCCAAGAGAGTTGGACTGTAGACTTCGAAGCTTTCTTT
TRBV7-9	TRBJ2-3	-	-	CASSSSRRGPFTDTQYF	TGTGCCAGCAGCTCTTCCCGGCGGGGGCCATTCACAGATACGCAGTATTTT
TRBV7-6	TRBJ1-1	-	-	CASSLELPNTEAFF	TGTGCCAGCAGCTTAGAGCTACCGAACACTGAAGCTTTCTTT
TRBV6-6	TRBJ1-1	-	-	CASSSVRGSDTEAFF	TGTGCCAGCAGTTCCGTCAGGGGAAGCGACACTGAAGCTTTCTTT
TRBV7-2	TRBJ2-5	-	-	CASSRQWKETQYF	TGTGCCAGCAGTAGACAGTGGAAAGAGACCCAGTACTTC
TRBV27	TRBJ2-4	once	TRBD2	CASSLEGLAGGVAKNIQYF	TGTGCCAGCAGCCTCGAAGGACTAGCGGGAGGAGTAGCCAAAAACATTCAGTACTTC
TRBV15	TRBJ1-3	-	TRBD1	CATSREVPDRGLRGNTIYF	TGTGCCACCAGCAGAGAGGTCCCGGACAGGGGATTACGTGGAAACACCATATATTTT
TRBV15	TRBJ2-1	-	-	CATSREIGKRFF	TGTGCCACCAGCAGAGAAATCGGGAAGCGATTCTTC
TRBV4-1	TRBJ2-3	-	TRBD2	CASSHRREGGGDTQYF	TGCGCCAGCAGCCACAGAAGGGAGGGAGGAGGTGATACGCAGTATTTT
TRBV5-4	TRBJ2-1	-	-	CASSLGLKYNEQFF	TGTGCCAGCAGCTTGGGGCTCAAGTACAATGAGCAGTTCTTC
TRBV11-3	TRBJ1-2	once	-	CASSPSLPLGPRDYGYTF	TGTGCCAGCAGCCCCAGCCTGCCGTTGGGACCTAGGGACTATGGCTACACCTTC
TRBV7-2	TRBJ1-1	-	TRBD1	CASSSMDRGRWTEAFF	TGTGCCAGCAGCTCAATGGACAGGGGGCGCTGGACTGAAGCTTTCTTT